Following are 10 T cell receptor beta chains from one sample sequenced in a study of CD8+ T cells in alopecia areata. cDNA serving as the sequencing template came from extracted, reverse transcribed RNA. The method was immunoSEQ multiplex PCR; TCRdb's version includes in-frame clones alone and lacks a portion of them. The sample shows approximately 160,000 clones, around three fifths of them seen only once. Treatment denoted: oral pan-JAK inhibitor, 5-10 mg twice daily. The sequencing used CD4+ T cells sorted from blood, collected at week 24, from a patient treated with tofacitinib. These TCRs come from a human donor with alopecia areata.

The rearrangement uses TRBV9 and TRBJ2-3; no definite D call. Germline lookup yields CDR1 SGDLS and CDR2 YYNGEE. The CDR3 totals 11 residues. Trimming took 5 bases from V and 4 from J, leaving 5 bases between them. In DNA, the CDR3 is TGTGCCAGCAGTTTAGCAGATACGCAGTATTTT. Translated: CASSLADTQYF.

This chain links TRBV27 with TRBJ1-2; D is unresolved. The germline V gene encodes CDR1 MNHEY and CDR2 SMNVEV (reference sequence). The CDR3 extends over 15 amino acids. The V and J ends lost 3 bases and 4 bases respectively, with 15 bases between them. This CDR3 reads CASSLFGVGGYGYTF. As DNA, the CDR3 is TGTGCCAGCAGTTTGTTCGGTGTCGGCGGCTATGGCTACACCTTC.

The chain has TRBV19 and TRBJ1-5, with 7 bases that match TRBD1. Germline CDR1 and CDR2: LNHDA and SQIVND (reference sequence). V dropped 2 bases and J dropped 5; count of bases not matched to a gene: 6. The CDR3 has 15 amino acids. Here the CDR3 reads CASSIPRGIDQPQHF. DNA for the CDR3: TGTGCCAGTAGTATACCCAGGGGGATCGATCAGCCCCAGCATTTT.

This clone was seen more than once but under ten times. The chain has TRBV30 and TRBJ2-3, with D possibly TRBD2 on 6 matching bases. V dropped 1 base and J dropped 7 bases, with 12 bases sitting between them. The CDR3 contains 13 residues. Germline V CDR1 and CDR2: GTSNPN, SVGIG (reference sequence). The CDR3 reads CAWSAPEGHTQYF. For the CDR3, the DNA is TGTGCCTGGAGTGCCCCGGAGGGTCATACGCAGTATTTT.

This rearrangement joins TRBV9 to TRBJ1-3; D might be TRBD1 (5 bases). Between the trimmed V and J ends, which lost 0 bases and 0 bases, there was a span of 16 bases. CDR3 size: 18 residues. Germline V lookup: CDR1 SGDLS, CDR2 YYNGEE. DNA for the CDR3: TGTGCCAGCAGCGTAGTACCCCTCGACAGCTTCTCTGGAAACACCATATATTTT. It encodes CASSVVPLDSFSGNTIYF.

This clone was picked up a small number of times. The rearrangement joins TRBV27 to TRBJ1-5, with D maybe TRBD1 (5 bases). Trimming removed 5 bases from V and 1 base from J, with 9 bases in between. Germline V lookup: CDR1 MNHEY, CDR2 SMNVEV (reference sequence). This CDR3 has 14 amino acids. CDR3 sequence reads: CASSRDGSNQPQHF. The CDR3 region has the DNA TGTGCCAGCAGTAGGGACGGAAGCAATCAGCCCCAGCATTTT.

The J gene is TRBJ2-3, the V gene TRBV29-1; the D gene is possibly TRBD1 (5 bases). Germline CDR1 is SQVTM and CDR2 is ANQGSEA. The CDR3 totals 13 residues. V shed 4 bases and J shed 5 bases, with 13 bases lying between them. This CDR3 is CSVAQGNGDTQYF. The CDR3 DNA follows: TGCAGCGTTGCGCAGGGTAACGGAGATACGCAGTATTTT.

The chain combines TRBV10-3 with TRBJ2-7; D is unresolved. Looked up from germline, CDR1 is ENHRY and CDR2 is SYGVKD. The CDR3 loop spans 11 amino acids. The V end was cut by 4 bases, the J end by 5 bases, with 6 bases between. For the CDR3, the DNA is TGTGCCATCAGTGGCGGCAACGAGCAGTACTTC. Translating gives CAISGGNEQYF.

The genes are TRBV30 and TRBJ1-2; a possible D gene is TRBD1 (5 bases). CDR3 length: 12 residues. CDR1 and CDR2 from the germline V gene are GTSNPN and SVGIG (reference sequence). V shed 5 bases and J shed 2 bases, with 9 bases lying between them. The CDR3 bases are TGTGCCTGGGGGGCGGGGAACTATGGCTACACCTTC. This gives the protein CAWGAGNYGYTF.

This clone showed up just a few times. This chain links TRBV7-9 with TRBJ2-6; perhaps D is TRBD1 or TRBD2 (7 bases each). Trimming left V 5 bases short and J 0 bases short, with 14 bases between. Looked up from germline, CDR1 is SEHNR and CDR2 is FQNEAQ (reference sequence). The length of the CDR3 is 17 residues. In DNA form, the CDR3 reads TGTGCCAGCAGCCGCGGGGAGGGGGCCTCTGGGGCCAACGTCCTGACTTTC. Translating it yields CASSRGEGASGANVLTF.